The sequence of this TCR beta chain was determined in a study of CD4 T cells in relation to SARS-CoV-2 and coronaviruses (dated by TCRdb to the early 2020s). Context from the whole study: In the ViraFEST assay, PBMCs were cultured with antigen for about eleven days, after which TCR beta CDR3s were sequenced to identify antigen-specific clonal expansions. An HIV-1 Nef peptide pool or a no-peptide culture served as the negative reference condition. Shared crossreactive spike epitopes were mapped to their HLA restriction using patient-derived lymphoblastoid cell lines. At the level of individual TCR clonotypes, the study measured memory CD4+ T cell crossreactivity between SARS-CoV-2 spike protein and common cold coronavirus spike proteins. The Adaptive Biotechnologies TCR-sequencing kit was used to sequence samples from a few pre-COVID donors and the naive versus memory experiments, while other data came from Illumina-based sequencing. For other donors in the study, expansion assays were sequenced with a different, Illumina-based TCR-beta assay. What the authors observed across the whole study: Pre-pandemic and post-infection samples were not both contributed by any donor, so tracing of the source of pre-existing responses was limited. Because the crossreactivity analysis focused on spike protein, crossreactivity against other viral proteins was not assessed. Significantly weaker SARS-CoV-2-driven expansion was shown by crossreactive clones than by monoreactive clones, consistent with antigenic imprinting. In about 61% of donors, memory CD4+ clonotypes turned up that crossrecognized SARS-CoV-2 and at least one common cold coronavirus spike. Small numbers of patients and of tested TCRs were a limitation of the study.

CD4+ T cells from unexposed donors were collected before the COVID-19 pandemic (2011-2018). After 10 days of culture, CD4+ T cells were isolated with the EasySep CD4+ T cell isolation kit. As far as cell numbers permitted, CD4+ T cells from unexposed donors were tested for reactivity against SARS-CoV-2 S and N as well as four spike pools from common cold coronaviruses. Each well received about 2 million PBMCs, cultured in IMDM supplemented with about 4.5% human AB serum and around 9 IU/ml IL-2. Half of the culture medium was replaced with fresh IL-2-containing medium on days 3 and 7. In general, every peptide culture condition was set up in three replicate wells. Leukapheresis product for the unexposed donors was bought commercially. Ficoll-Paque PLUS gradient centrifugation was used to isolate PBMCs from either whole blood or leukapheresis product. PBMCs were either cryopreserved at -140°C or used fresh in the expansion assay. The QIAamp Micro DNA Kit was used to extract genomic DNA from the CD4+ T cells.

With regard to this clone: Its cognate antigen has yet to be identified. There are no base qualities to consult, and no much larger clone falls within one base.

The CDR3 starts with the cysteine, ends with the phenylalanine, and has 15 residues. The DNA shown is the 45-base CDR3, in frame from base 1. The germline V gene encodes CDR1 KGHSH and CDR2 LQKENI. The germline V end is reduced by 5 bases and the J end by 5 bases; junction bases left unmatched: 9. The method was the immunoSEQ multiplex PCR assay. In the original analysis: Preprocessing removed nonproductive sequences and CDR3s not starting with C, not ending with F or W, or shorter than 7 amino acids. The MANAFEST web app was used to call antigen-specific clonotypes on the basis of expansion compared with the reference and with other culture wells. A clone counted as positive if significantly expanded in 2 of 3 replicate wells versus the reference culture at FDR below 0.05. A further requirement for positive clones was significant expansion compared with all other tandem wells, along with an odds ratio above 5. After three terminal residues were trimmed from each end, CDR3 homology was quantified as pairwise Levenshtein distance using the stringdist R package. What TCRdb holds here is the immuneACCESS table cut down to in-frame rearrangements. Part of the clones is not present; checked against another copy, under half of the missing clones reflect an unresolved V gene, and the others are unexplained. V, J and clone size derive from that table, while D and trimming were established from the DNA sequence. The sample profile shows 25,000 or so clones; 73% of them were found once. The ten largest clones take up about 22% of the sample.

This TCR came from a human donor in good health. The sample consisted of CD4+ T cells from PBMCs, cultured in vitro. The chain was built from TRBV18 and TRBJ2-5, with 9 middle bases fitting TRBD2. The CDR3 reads CASSTPGLALETQYF. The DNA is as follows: TGTGCCAGCTCAACGCCGGGACTAGCCTTGGAGACCCAGTACTTC.